This T cell receptor beta chain is drawn from a study of spatial heterogeneity in lung cancer. Study findings and constraints: Mutation tallies in tumors tracked expanded intratumoral alpha and beta TCR counts.

Ten or more counts support this clonotype. The antigen is undetermined. Trimming cost V 1 base and J 6 bases; bases outside gene matches: 4. The CDR3 loop spans 16 amino acids. CDR1 MNHNS and CDR2 SASEGT come from the germline V gene. Time point indicated: sample taken at primary tumor resection. TCRdb used MiXCR to reprocess the 5' RACE reads, holding one entry per CDR3 protein. The repertoire has 9,800 or so distinct CDR3 sequences, about 6% of them found once; the top ten carry about 9.5%. This clonotype was obtained from a male donor with early-stage non-small cell lung cancer. Material: lung tumor tissue, obtained at surgery. The V gene is TRBV6-1, the J gene TRBJ2-1, with 12 bases identical to TRBD1. CDR3 bases: TGTGCCAGCAGTGAAGTGTGGGACAGGGGGCTCAATGAGCAGTTCTTC. Translated, it gives CASSEVWDRGLNEQFF.